Listed below are T cell receptor beta chains from one sample, sequenced in a study of beta chain features in type 1 diabetes. The assay was immunoSEQ multiplex PCR, and TCRdb's table has in-frame clones only and misses some. The profile shows fewer than 900,000 clones, roughly a sixth of them singletons. The sequenced sample consisted of naive CD4+ T cells from blood. All receptors come from a woman aged 18-29 years in good health. CDR3s include the opening cysteine and the closing phenylalanine or tryptophan. The order of the fields is CDR3 length, V gene, clone size, J gene, D gene, CDR3 protein, CDR3 DNA. D genes are given only for firm matches. Clone size, where shown, is once, few, many, or a class for clones that have expanded.

>16|TRBV15|NA|TRBJ2-3|TRBD2
CATSRELAVNTDTQYF
TGTGCCACCAGCAGAGAACTAGCGGTCAACACAGATACGCAGTATTTT
>15|TRBV12-2|NA|TRBJ2-7|NA
CARPQRAAGEGEQYF
TGTGCAAGACCGCAGCGAGCTGCGGGAGAAGGCGAGCAGTACTTC
>15|TRBV18|NA|TRBJ1-5|TRBD1
CASSPGRGLDQPQHF
TGTGCCAGCTCACCGGGCAGGGGGCTAGATCAGCCCCAGCATTTT
>12|TRBV18|NA|TRBJ1-1|NA
CASSPQRGEAFF
TGTGCCAGCTCACCACAAAGGGGTGAAGCTTTCTTT
>15|TRBV28|NA|TRBJ1-5|NA
CASGSTVYSNQPQHF
TGTGCCAGCGGTTCGACCGTCTATAGCAATCAGCCCCAGCATTTT
>17|TRBV9|few|TRBJ2-3|NA
CASSAHLVGRGTDTQYF
TGTGCCAGCAGCGCACACCTCGTGGGCAGGGGCACAGATACGCAGTATTTT
>15|TRBV18|NA|TRBJ2-7|NA
CASSPVRDQVYEQYF
TGTGCCAGCTCACCTGTCAGGGATCAAGTATACGAGCAGTACTTC
>15|TRBV2|NA|TRBJ1-4|TRBD1
CASSDPPRTGEKLFF
TGTGCCAGCAGTGACCCCCCCCGGACAGGAGAAAAACTGTTTTTT
>15|TRBV6-5|once|TRBJ2-5|NA
CASSSGLPSKKTQYF
TGTGCCAGCAGTTCTGGGTTACCTTCCAAAAAGACCCAGTACTTC
>14|TRBV28|few|TRBJ1-2|TRBD1
CASSSGTGDDGYTF
TGTGCCAGCAGTTCCGGGACAGGGGATGATGGCTACACCTTC
>11|TRBV20-1|NA|TRBJ2-7|NA
CGGASGYEQYF
TGCGGGGGGGCTAGCGGATACGAGCAGTACTTC
>16|TRBV4-3|few|TRBJ2-1|NA
CASSQDWGSSYNEQFF
TGCGCCAGCAGCCAAGACTGGGGGAGCTCCTACAATGAGCAGTTCTTC
>15|TRBV6-5|NA|TRBJ1-4|TRBD1
CASSPRTGQREKLFF
TGTGCCAGCAGCCCACGGACAGGACAAAGGGAAAAACTGTTTTTT
>14|TRBV7-2|few|TRBJ1-4|NA
CASSLAGAGEKLFF
TGTGCCAGCAGCTTAGCAGGGGCAGGGGAAAAACTGTTTTTT
>14|TRBV5-1|NA|TRBJ1-1|NA
CASSLGQSNTEAFF
TGCGCCAGCAGCTTGGGGCAGTCCAACACTGAAGCTTTCTTT
>14|TRBV28|NA|TRBJ1-2|NA
CATPVDTGGYGYTF
TGTGCCACCCCGGTTGACACTGGGGGCTATGGCTACACCTTC
>14|TRBV6-6|few|TRBJ2-7|TRBD2
CASRNPTSGPIISF
TGTGCCAGCAGAAACCCGACTAGCGGGCCAATAATCAGCTTC
>14|TRBV19|NA|TRBJ2-7|TRBD2
CASSTSGLPYEQYF
TGTGCCAGTAGTACTAGCGGGCTACCCTACGAGCAGTACTTC
>10|TRBV20-1|NA|TRBJ2-7|NA
CSAARYEQYF
TGCAGTGCTGCTCGATACGAGCAGTACTTC
>15|TRBV5-1|NA|TRBJ2-1|TRBD2
CASSLGGSSYNEQFF
TGCGCCAGCAGCTTAGGCGGGAGCTCCTACAATGAGCAGTTCTTC
>14|TRBV14|NA|TRBJ2-3|NA
CASSHASVADTQYF
TGTGCCAGCAGCCATGCGAGTGTTGCAGATACGCAGTATTTT
>14|TRBV6-1|NA|TRBJ2-1|NA
CASRDRGSYNEQFF
TGTGCCAGCAGAGACCGGGGTTCCTACAATGAGCAGTTCTTC
>14|TRBV4-1|NA|TRBJ2-7|TRBD1
CASSSPGQGYEQYF
TGCGCCAGCAGCTCCCCGGGACAGGGATACGAGCAGTACTTC
>13|TRBV28|NA|TRBJ1-2|NA
CASTFRRQDGYTF
TGTGCCAGCACCTTTCGGCGTCAGGATGGCTACACCTTC
>17|TRBV4-3|few|TRBJ2-6|TRBD1
CASSRGTGGYGANVLTF
TGCGCCAGCAGCCGGGGAACAGGGGGCTATGGGGCCAACGTCCTGACTTTC
>15|TRBV2|NA|TRBJ2-5|NA
CASLNSGLAEETQYF
TGTGCCAGCCTCAACTCAGGACTTGCGGAGGAGACCCAGTACTTC
>14|TRBV28|NA|TRBJ2-1|NA
CASNSPGLNNEQFF
TGTGCCAGCAACTCCCCGGGACTCAACAATGAGCAGTTCTTC
>16|TRBV7-2|few|TRBJ1-2|NA
CASTSERSHRGYGYTF
TGTGCCAGCACCTCGGAAAGATCTCATCGTGGCTATGGCTACACCTTC
>15|TRBV6-6|NA|TRBJ2-6|NA
CAIGGGGAGANVLTF
TGTGCCATCGGAGGAGGGGGCGCTGGGGCCAACGTCCTGACTTTC
>13|TRBV5-4|few|TRBJ1-2|NA
CASSLAQGDGYTF
TGTGCCAGCAGCTTGGCTCAGGGTGATGGCTACACCTTC
>15|TRBV19|NA|TRBJ2-3|TRBD1
CASSRGRGTTDTQYF
TGTGCCAGTAGTAGGGGCAGGGGGACCACAGATACGCAGTATTTT
>15|TRBV6-5|once|TRBJ2-1|TRBD2
CASRRMAGGGNEQFF
TGTGCCAGCCGACGGATGGCGGGAGGGGGTAATGAGCAGTTCTTC
>17|TRBV7-3|few|TRBJ2-1|TRBD1
CASSYGTGASSYNEQFF
TGTGCCAGCAGCTACGGGACAGGGGCCAGCTCCTACAATGAGCAGTTCTTC
>16|TRBV28|NA|TRBJ1-5|NA
CASSSAGGQNYQPQHF
TGTGCCAGCAGTTCAGCGGGGGGGCAGAACTATCAGCCCCAGCATTTT
>14|TRBV6-5|few|TRBJ2-7|TRBD1
CASRRGQGAYEQYF
TGTGCCAGCAGACGGGGACAGGGGGCCTACGAGCAGTACTTC
>15|TRBV5-1|few|TRBJ2-3|TRBD1
CASSARDRVTDTQYF
TGCGCCAGCAGCGCCCGGGACAGGGTTACAGATACGCAGTATTTT
>17|TRBV5-4|few|TRBJ2-7|TRBD1
CASSYGTGLPSSYEQYF
TGTGCCAGCAGCTACGGGACAGGATTGCCCAGCTCCTACGAGCAGTACTTC
>14|TRBV4-2|NA|TRBJ1-1|NA
CASSQDVGSTEAFF
TGTGCCAGCAGCCAAGATGTGGGGAGCACTGAAGCTTTCTTT
>14|TRBV11-2|NA|TRBJ2-1|NA
CASSLAVLAPEQFF
TGTGCCAGCAGCTTAGCCGTTCTAGCGCCTGAGCAGTTCTTC
>14|TRBV18|few|TRBJ1-2|TRBD1
CASSPRDSAFGYTF
TGTGCCAGCTCACCACGGGACAGTGCTTTTGGCTACACCTTC
>14|TRBV28|NA|TRBJ1-1|NA
CASSSTGEKTEAFF
TGTGCCAGCAGTTCCACAGGAGAGAAGACTGAAGCTTTCTTT
>15|TRBV28|few|TRBJ2-6|NA
CASSRTDSGANVLTF
TGTGCCAGCAGCCGGACAGACTCTGGGGCCAACGTCCTGACTTTC
>16|TRBV18|NA|TRBJ2-7|NA
CASSPGGDSPVSVQYF
TGTGCCAGCTCACCGGGAGGCGACAGTCCGGTTTCCGTGCAGTACTTC
>15|TRBV5-1|NA|TRBJ2-5|TRBD2
CASATGTSTQETQYF
TGCGCCAGCGCAACCGGGACTAGCACCCAAGAGACCCAGTACTTC
>15|TRBV7-2|NA|TRBJ2-3|TRBD1
CASSPSGQGTDTQYF
TGTGCCAGCAGCCCCTCCGGACAGGGGACAGATACGCAGTATTTT
>15|TRBV28|NA|TRBJ2-1|TRBD2
CASIAATSGSNEQFF
TGTGCCAGCATTGCGGCTACTAGCGGGAGCAATGAGCAGTTCTTC
>13|TRBV29-1|few|TRBJ2-2|NA
CSAGVYSTGELFF
TGCAGCGCGGGAGTTTATAGCACCGGGGAGCTGTTTTTT
>13|TRBV28|few|TRBJ1-1|NA
CASSGNLNTEAFF
TGTGCCAGCAGTGGGAACTTGAACACTGAAGCTTTCTTT
>18|TRBV11-2|NA|TRBJ2-2|NA
CASSLGVRANRNTGELFF
TGTGCCAGCAGCTTAGGGGTCCGAGCGAATAGGAACACCGGGGAGCTGTTTTTT
>17|TRBV2|NA|TRBJ2-1|NA
CASSDLPQFSSYNEQFF
TGTGCCAGCAGTGATCTCCCCCAGTTTAGCTCCTACAATGAGCAGTTCTTC
>21|TRBV18|few|TRBJ1-3|TRBD1
CASSPYWPGTGELRSGNTIYF
TGTGCCAGCTCACCTTATTGGCCCGGGACAGGGGAATTGAGGTCTGGAAACACCATATATTTT
>13|TRBV7-9|few|TRBJ2-2|NA
CASSLMTARELFF
TGTGCCAGCAGTTTAATGACAGCTCGGGAGCTGTTTTTT